One and the same sample provided the 10 T cell receptor beta chains below, sequenced in a study of a mutant IDH1 vaccine in newly diagnosed glioma. Specified time point: week 35, safety follow-up. Topical imiquimod was applied with each vaccine dose, which held 300 ug of mutant IDH1 20-mer peptide. These TCRs' antigens remain unknown. The data were produced by immunoSEQ multiplex PCR, yet TCRdb's version contains in-frame clones alone and is incomplete. The table includes some 50,000 clones, around 92% detected once. The sample consisted of PBMCs, taken from a glioma patient whose treatment included an IDH1 peptide vaccine. These receptors all stem from a man aged 45-65 years with glioma.

The V gene is TRBV30, the J gene TRBJ1-5, with 8 positions matching TRBD1. The CDR3 runs 15 residues. The junction had 6 bases not matched to a gene; V was cut back by 2 bases and J by 3 bases. Germline loops: CDR1 GTSNPN, CDR2 SVGIG (reference sequence). CDR3 in DNA: TGTGCCTGGAGTTTACCGGACAGGGACAATCAGCCCCAGCATTTT. Its protein product is CAWSLPDRDNQPQHF.

The gene calls are TRBV5-1 and TRBJ2-7, with no clear D. The CDR3 is 11 residues long. Trimming pared 3 bases from V and 4 bases from J, leaving 5 bases between. CDR1 and CDR2 (germline): SGHRS, YFSETQ. The CDR3, as DNA: TGCGCCAGCAGCTCGCGTTACGAGCAGTACTTC. Amino acids: CASSSRYEQYF.

V and J are TRBV18 and TRBJ2-1, with 8 bases aligning to TRBD1. CDR3 length: 14 residues. V lost 3 bases to trimming and J lost 15 bases; unmatched junction nucleotides: 13. Germline V CDR1 and CDR2: KGHSH, LQKENI. CDR3 nucleotides: TGTGCCAGCTCACCCCGGGACAGGCCGGACATCCCGTTCTTC. Translating it yields CASSPRDRPDIPFF.

The chain recombines TRBV4-2 with TRBJ1-2; the match to TRBD1 covers 8 bases. The CDR3 totals 15 residues. Germline V gene data show CDR1 as LGHNA and CDR2 as YNFKEQ. Unmatched junction bases numbered 8, after V lost 3 bases and J lost 5 bases. The CDR3 loop is CASSQSDRGLYGYTF. The DNA for the CDR3 is TGTGCCAGCAGCCAGAGCGACAGGGGATTGTATGGCTACACCTTC.

This chain connects TRBV7-6 to TRBJ1-1, with D tentatively TRBD1 (5 bases). Per the germline V gene, CDR1 is SGHVS and CDR2 is FNYEAQ. Trimming removed 5 bases from V and 7 bases from J, with 11 bases in between. CDR3 length: 12 residues. In nucleotides, the CDR3 is TGTGCCAGCAGCCGCAGGGAGGGTGAAGCTTTCTTT. It encodes CASSRREGEAFF.

V is TRBV5-5 and J is TRBJ2-5; 11 bases fit TRBD2. The CDR3 consists of 16 residues. V dropped 4 bases and J dropped 0; count of bases not matched to a gene: 5. CDR1 is SGHKS and CDR2 is YYEKEE in the germline V gene (reference sequence). The CDR3 DNA reads as TGTGCCAGCAGCGATAGCGGGGGGGCGTACCAAGAGACCCAGTACTTC. This translates into CASSDSGGAYQETQYF.

This rearrangement joins TRBV29-1 to TRBJ2-5; D is uncertain. The germline CDR1 and CDR2 sequences are SQVTM and ANQGSEA. Trimming took 4 bases from V and 1 from J, leaving 10 bases between them. This CDR3 has 13 residues. The CDR3 loop reads CSVGGTAQETQYF. The CDR3 DNA is TGCAGCGTTGGTGGCACAGCCCAAGAGACCCAGTACTTC.

The chain employs TRBV28 and TRBJ2-1; possibly TRBD1 for D (7 bases). The V gene's germline CDR1 is MDHEN and CDR2 SYDVKM. V dropped 7 bases and J dropped 10 bases, with 17 bases sitting between them. This CDR3 has 13 residues. CDR3 protein: CASTRQGRGEQFF. In nucleotides, the CDR3 is TGTGCCAGCACCAGACAGGGCCGGGGGGAGCAGTTCTTC.

The chain is built from TRBV28 and TRBJ1-5; no clear D. The CDR3 runs to 14 residues. The V gene lost 2 bases and the J gene lost 1 base, with 6 bases spanning the gap. Germline loops: CDR1 MDHEN, CDR2 SYDVKM. The CDR3 loop is CASSLGLSNQPQHF. As DNA, the CDR3 is TGTGCCAGCAGTTTAGGACTGAGCAATCAGCCCCAGCATTTT.

CDR3 nucleotides: TGTGCCAGCAGGGAGGTAAGCTCCTACGAGCAGTACTTC. Protein: CASREVSSYEQYF. The chain has TRBV28 and TRBJ2-7, with a tentative D call TRBD2 (5 bases). The CDR3 has 13 amino acids. Germline loops: CDR1 MDHEN, CDR2 SYDVKM. V lost 6 bases to trimming and J lost 0 bases, with 9 bases between them.